This T cell receptor beta chain was captured by sequencing in a study of T cell responses to AZD1222 COVID-19 vaccine (dated by TCRdb to the early 2020s). Broadly, across the study: TCR sequencing covered 230 to 250 trial participants: some 210 given two doses of AZD1222 and 26 given two doses of MenACWY control vaccine. Trial participants were enrolled into age subgroups of 18-55, 56-69 and 70-plus years, which contained 148, 28 and 57 TCR-sequenced participants, respectively.

The CDR3 regions of human TCRbeta chains were subjected to immunosequencing. In the source study's methods: TCRs in the repertoires were matched against a reference library of SARS-CoV-2-specific TCRs that had been generated with the MIRA antigen-specificity platform. Breadth meant the fraction of unique TCRs that were SARS-CoV-2-associated, whereas depth meant the fraction of total T cells that were SARS-CoV-2-associated. Using the MIRA data, every spike-specific TCR was mapped to the spike region that the TCR reacted to and assigned to either a CD4 or a CD8 class. Log10-transformed breadth and depth values were compared by one-way ANOVA with Sidak's multiple comparisons tests. Held by TCRdb, this immuneACCESS table contains in-frame sequences only and omits some clones. Under half of the omission traces to an unresolved V gene where checked; the cause of the rest is unknown. From that table come the V and J calls and clone size; the DNA was used to work out D and trimming. For this sample the table gives 86,000 or so clones, of which about 90% were detected only once. The top ten clones comprise roughly 11% of the sample.

Of note for this clone: This receptor's antigen is unknown. No base qualities exist here, and no much larger clone lies one base off it.

As encoded in the germline V gene, CDR1 is MDHEN while CDR2 is SYDVKM. The CDR3, cysteine through phenylalanine, is 15 amino acids long. CDR3 DNA only is kept here, 45 bases in frame from base 1. The trim is 5 bases for V and 1 base for J, with a gap of 12 bases between the germline ends. Points the paper makes about the study in general: Epitopes outside the regions mutated in the B.1.351 and B.1.1.7 variants were reportedly recognized by nearly half of the unique spike-specific TCRs. The 56-69-year group was small, and its depth increase did not reach significance, likely because of low power. Only a handful of AZD1222 recipients were SARS-CoV-2 seropositive at baseline, limiting conclusions about previously exposed vaccinees. After two AZD1222 doses, both the breadth and the depth of spike-specific TCRs were significantly higher than at day 0 and than in MenACWY recipients. Most participants were white British and females outnumbered males, and the authors suggested that clonal diversity may have been underestimated. The vaccine-associated CD4 TCRs covered the entire spike protein, and the dominant responses fell in regions 160-218 and 743-854. Because no day 14 peak-response samples were available, the repertoires could be characterized only after the peak T cell response.

In light of the paper, this sample's time point label describes: about 28 days (+/-7) after the second vaccine dose. Because spike-specific TCR depth and breadth did not differ between the two schedules, AZD1222 recipients who got a second dose at roughly 4 weeks were pooled with those who got a second dose at roughly 12 weeks. Vaccinee samples were obtained from the UK trials COV001 and COV002, which included a single-blind randomized controlled phase 2/3 trial of AZD1222 (ChAdOx1 nCoV-19) in healthy adults. For TCRbeta chain sequencing, PBMC samples from trial participants were taken at day 0 and at day 28 after the second dose.

The sequence links TRBV28 to TRBJ2-4; the D assignment is uncertain and may be TRBD1 or TRBD2, with 5 bases supporting each. The sequencing used peripheral blood, collected 28 days after the second AZD1222 dose. The receptor was derived from an adult who received the AZD1222 COVID-19 vaccine. The nucleotide sequence reads as follows: TGTGCCAGCAGTACCCAGGGAGTTGCCAAAAACATTCAGTACTTC. It encodes CASSTQGVAKNIQYF.